These 16 T cell receptor beta chains came from one sample sequenced in a study of shared T cell receptors in the human thymus. Here immunoSEQ multiplex PCR was the method, and the copy in TCRdb shows in-frame clones only, minus some. The data contain hundreds of thousands of clones, over 75% of them singletons. These data also featured in a second study, about human thymus T cells.

What was sequenced was thymocytes. The receptor set was obtained from a boy less than two years old with a congenital heart defect.

The V call is TRBV28, the J call TRBJ2-1; 13 bases are shared with TRBD2. The CDR3 is made up of 16 amino acids. Germline V CDR1 and CDR2: MDHEN, SYDVKM. V lost 5 bases, J lost 7 bases, and 8 bases stayed unmatched. The CDR3 bases are TGTGCCAGCAGTCCAAGGACTAGCGGGAGTTGGAATGAGCAGTTCTTC. Protein sequence: CASSPRTSGSWNEQFF.

The chain uses TRBV4-1 and TRBJ1-4; 8 positions agree with TRBD1. The junction had 8 bases not matched to a gene; V was cut back by 6 bases and J by 5 bases. Germline lookup yields CDR1 MGHRA and CDR2 YSYEKL. The CDR3 runs 15 residues. The CDR3 coding sequence is TGCGCCAGCAGTCCGGTGACAGGGGAAAATGAAAAACTGTTTTTT. It yields the protein CASSPVTGENEKLFF.

The chain couples TRBV4-3 to TRBJ2-5; 9 nucleotides line up with TRBD2. The ends lost 1 base at V and 2 bases at J; junction bases unmatched: 17. The V gene's germline CDR1 is LGHNA and CDR2 YSLEER. The CDR3 length is 20 residues. The CDR3 DNA follows: TGCGCCAGCAGCCAAGTGTCTGCGGGGGGGGCCCCGTGGCATCAAGAGACCCAGTACTTC. It specifies CASSQVSAGGAPWHQETQYF.

The chain's CDR3 is CATSSLSGSIYEQYF. In DNA, the CDR3 is TGTGCCACCAGCAGCTTGAGCGGGAGCATCTACGAGCAGTACTTC. The chain has TRBV15 and TRBJ2-7, with TRBD2 matching 8 bases. Germline V gene sequence: CDR1 LNHNV, CDR2 YYDKDF (reference sequence). The V and J ends lost 3 bases and 3 bases, in that order; junction bases with no gene match: 7. The CDR3 spans 15 residues.

The V and J genes are TRBV5-1 and TRBJ2-7, with 13 nucleotides matching TRBD2. Germline lookup yields CDR1 SGHRS and CDR2 YFSETQ. With 3 bases clipped from V and 0 bases from J, the junction kept 0 bases outside the gene matches. CDR3 length: 15 amino acids. Written as DNA, the CDR3 is TGCGCCAGCAGCTGGACTAGCGGGAGCTCCTACGAGCAGTACTTC. Residues: CASSWTSGSSYEQYF.

This sequence joins TRBV10-3 and TRBJ1-1; 7 bases match TRBD1. This CDR3 comprises 14 residues. Germline V gene data show CDR1 as ENHRY and CDR2 as SYGVKD. The ends lost 3 bases at V and 6 bases at J; junction bases unmatched: 7. The DNA of the CDR3 is TGTGCCATCAGTGACCCTGACAGGGTCTCTGAAGCTTTCTTT. Translation gives CAISDPDRVSEAFF.

This chain joins TRBV6-1 and TRBJ2-1; 9 bases match TRBD1. The CDR3 is 15 amino acids. The germline gives CDR1 MNHNS, CDR2 SASEGT. The V segment lost 10 bases and the J segment 9 bases; nucleotides outside the gene matches: 16. CDR3 nucleotide sequence: TGTGCCACCATTTCGGGACAGGGTTCAGCAACTGAGCAGTTCTTC. This encodes CATISGQGSATEQFF.

The chain has TRBV21-1 and TRBJ2-1; TRBD2, as called in the table, went unchecked against the DNA. TRBV21-1 is shown as a pseudogene. The CDR3 spans 14 residues. CDR3 amino acids: CAPTTGGTRREQFF. The CDR3 nucleotides are TGTGCCCCCACTACCGGGGGGACTAGACGTGAGCAGTTCTTC.

The V call is TRBV2, the J call TRBJ1-3, with 11 bases fitting TRBD1. CDR1 is SNHLY and CDR2 is FYNNEI in the germline V gene. Unmatched junction bases numbered 11, after V lost 7 bases and J lost 3 bases. This CDR3 contains 17 residues. CDR3: CASMKKEGQGVGNTIYF. Written as DNA, the CDR3 is TGTGCCAGCATGAAGAAAGAGGGACAGGGGGTTGGAAACACCATATATTTT.

The gene calls are TRBV15 and TRBJ1-5, with no clear D. V was cut by 0 bases and J by 4 bases, with 22 bases left in between. The CDR3 contains 19 residues. Germline CDR1 LNHNV, CDR2 YYDKDF (reference sequence). CDR3 DNA sequence: TGTGCCACCAGCAGAGATGTCGACGGTGCCGGGGTCCCGAATCAGCCCCAGCATTTT. Protein product: CATSRDVDGAGVPNQPQHF.

V usage is TRBV10-1 and J usage is TRBJ1-3; tentatively, D is TRBD1 (5 bases). Germline loops: CDR1 WNHNN, CDR2 SYGVQD (reference sequence). The length of the CDR3 is 18 residues. Between the trimmed V and J ends, which lost 1 base and 0 bases, there was a span of 16 bases. The CDR3 here is CASSELGRAHHSGNTIYF. Here the CDR3 DNA reads TGCGCCAGCAGTGAGTTGGGCAGGGCTCACCACTCTGGAAACACCATATATTTT.

This chain uses TRBV5-1 with TRBJ2-5; 10 nucleotides line up with TRBD2. Germline trimming cut 7 bases from V and 2 bases from J; bases unmatched to any gene: 8. From germline, CDR1 is SGHRS and CDR2 YFSETQ. This CDR3 contains 15 residues. CDR3 loop: CASGAGTSEQETQYF. The CDR3 DNA reads TGCGCCAGCGGTGCCGGGACTAGCGAACAAGAGACCCAGTACTTC.

V usage is TRBV7-9 and J usage is TRBJ2-7; no firm D call. Between the trimmed V and J ends, which lost 1 base and 0 bases, there was a span of 10 bases. The CDR3 covers 15 residues. Germline lookup yields CDR1 SEHNR and CDR2 FQNEAQ (reference sequence). CDR3 protein: CASSLGFQDSYEQYF. DNA of the CDR3: TGTGCCAGCAGCTTAGGGTTCCAGGACTCCTACGAGCAGTACTTC.

The V call is TRBV7-9, the J call TRBJ2-3, with 11 bases identical to TRBD2. CDR1 SEHNR and CDR2 FQNEAQ come from the germline V gene (reference sequence). This CDR3 has 18 residues. V was pared by 1 base and J by 4 bases, with 10 bases of the junction left unmatched. CDR3 sequence reads: CASSLEVLLAGDADTQYF. The CDR3 DNA sequence: TGTGCCAGCAGCTTAGAGGTCTTACTAGCGGGAGACGCAGATACGCAGTATTTT.

V gene TRBV4-2 combines with J gene TRBJ1-1; D may be TRBD1 (5 bases). V lost 1 base and J 2 bases, leaving 11 bases between the germline ends. CDR1 and CDR2 (germline): LGHNA, YNFKEQ. The CDR3 is made up of 15 amino acids. The CDR3 region is CASSQAPTGNTEAFF. CDR3 DNA sequence: TGTGCCAGCAGCCAAGCCCCTACAGGTAACACTGAAGCTTTCTTT.

The chain joins TRBV30 to TRBJ2-1, with 7 bases aligning to TRBD2. The CDR3 covers 19 residues. In germline, CDR1 is GTSNPN, CDR2 SVGIG (reference sequence). The V gene end was trimmed by 4 bases and the J gene end by 5 bases; junction bases not matched to a gene: 23. The CDR3 coding sequence is TGTGCCTGGAAGTCCGGGACTAACCCTAAAATGGAAACGAACAATGAGCAGTTCTTC. Its protein is CAWKSGTNPKMETNNEQFF.